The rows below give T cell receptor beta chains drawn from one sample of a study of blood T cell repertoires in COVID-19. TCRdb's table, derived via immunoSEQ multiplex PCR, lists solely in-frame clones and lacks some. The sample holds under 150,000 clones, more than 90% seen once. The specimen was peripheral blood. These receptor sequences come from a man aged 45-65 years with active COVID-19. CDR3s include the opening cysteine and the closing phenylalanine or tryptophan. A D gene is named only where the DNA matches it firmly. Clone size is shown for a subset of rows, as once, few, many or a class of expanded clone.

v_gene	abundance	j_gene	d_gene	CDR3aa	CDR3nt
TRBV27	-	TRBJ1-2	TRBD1	CATQQGTNYGYTF	TGTGCCACTCAACAGGGGACAAACTATGGCTACACCTTC
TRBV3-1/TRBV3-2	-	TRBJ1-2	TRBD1	CASSLHEQGARGYTF	TGTGCCAGCAGCCTACACGAACAGGGGGCGAGGGGCTACACCTTC
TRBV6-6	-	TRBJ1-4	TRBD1	CASRNRGGTANEKLFF	TGTGCCAGCCGAAACAGGGGGGGCACAGCTAATGAAAAACTGTTTTTT
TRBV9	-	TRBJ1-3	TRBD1	CASSPQTGRMSGNTIYF	TGTGCCAGCAGCCCTCAGACAGGGCGGATGTCTGGAAACACCATATATTTT
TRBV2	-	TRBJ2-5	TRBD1	CASSEWDSQETQYF	TGTGCCAGCAGTGAATGGGACAGCCAAGAGACCCAGTACTTC
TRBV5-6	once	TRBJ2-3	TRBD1	CASSFRDRGTDTQYF	TGTGCCAGCAGCTTCCGGGACAGGGGAACAGATACGCAGTATTTT
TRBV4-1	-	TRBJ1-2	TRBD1	CASSQSTQGNGYTF	TGCGCCAGCAGCCAAAGTACACAGGGGAATGGCTACACCTTC
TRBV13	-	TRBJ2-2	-	CASSARWGGSTGELFF	TGTGCCAGCAGCGCCCGATGGGGTGGGAGCACCGGGGAGCTGTTTTTT
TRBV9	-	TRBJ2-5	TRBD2	CASSGLAAGGETQYF	TGTGCCAGCAGCGGACTAGCGGCGGGCGGGGAGACCCAGTACTTC
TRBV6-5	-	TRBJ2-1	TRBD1	CASSYDRVINNEQFF	TGTGCCAGCAGTTACGACAGGGTAATAAACAATGAGCAGTTCTTC
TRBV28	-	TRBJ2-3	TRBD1	CASLTGPTDTQYF	TGTGCCAGCCTGACAGGGCCCACAGATACGCAGTATTTT
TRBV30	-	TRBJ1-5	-	CAWSAGGWRQPQHF	TGTGCCTGGAGTGCCGGCGGGTGGCGGCAGCCCCAGCATTTT
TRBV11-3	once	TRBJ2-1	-	CASSLDPGVTNEQFF	TGTGCCAGCAGCTTAGATCCGGGGGTCACAAATGAGCAGTTCTTC
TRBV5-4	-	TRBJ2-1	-	CASSLTQGGNEQFF	TGTGCCAGCAGCTTGACCCAGGGGGGCAATGAGCAGTTCTTC
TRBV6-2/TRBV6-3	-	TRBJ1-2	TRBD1	CASSYGQGAFGYTF	TGTGCCAGCAGTTACGGACAGGGGGCTTTTGGCTACACCTTC
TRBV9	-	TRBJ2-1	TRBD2	CASSPRLAGGSNEQFF	TGTGCCAGCAGCCCCCGACTAGCGGGTGGTTCAAATGAGCAGTTCTTC
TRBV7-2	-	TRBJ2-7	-	CASSFNSQGYEQYF	TGTGCCAGCAGCTTTAATTCGCAGGGATACGAGCAGTACTTC
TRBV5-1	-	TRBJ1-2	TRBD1	CASSPGQGSYGYTF	TGCGCCAGCAGCCCCGGACAGGGTAGTTATGGCTACACCTTC
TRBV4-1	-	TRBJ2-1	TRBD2	CASSQAPPRTSGGVSSYNEQFF	TGCGCCAGCAGCCAAGCTCCTCCTAGGACTAGCGGGGGGGTTAGCTCCTACAATGAGCAGTTCTTC
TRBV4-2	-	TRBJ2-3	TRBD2	CASSQGKGLAGADTQYF	TGTGCCAGCAGCCAAGGGAAGGGACTAGCGGGTGCAGATACGCAGTATTTT
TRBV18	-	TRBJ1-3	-	CASSEDGNSGNTIYF	TGTGCCAGCTCAGAGGACGGGAACTCTGGAAACACCATATATTTT
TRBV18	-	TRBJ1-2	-	CASSPDRGGADANYGYTF	TGTGCCAGCTCACCAGATAGAGGGGGGGCGGATGCCAACTATGGCTACACCTTC
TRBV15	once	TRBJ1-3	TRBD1	CATSRDSRAGGISGNTIYF	TGTGCCACCAGCAGAGATTCACGTGCAGGGGGAATCTCTGGAAACACCATATATTTT
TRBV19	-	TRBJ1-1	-	CASSIGTAMTNTEAFF	TGTGCCAGTAGTATAGGGACAGCCATGACGAACACTGAAGCTTTCTTT
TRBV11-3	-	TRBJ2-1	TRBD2	CASSSIGTSGYNEQFF	TGTGCCAGCAGCTCGATCGGGACTAGCGGCTACAATGAGCAGTTCTTC
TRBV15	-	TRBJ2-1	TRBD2	CATSREGSKWEQSGLAGNEQFF	TGTGCCACCAGCAGAGAAGGGAGCAAATGGGAGCAATCGGGACTAGCAGGCAATGAGCAGTTCTTC
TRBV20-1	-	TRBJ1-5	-	CSATDPYSNQPQHF	TGCAGTGCTACTGACCCGTATAGCAATCAGCCCCAGCATTTT
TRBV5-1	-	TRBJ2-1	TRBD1	CASSSRDRAYYNEQFF	TGCGCCAGCAGCAGCCGGGACAGGGCCTACTACAATGAGCAGTTCTTC
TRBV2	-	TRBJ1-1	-	CASTFDRPLEAFF	TGTGCCAGCACCTTTGACAGGCCGTTAGAAGCTTTCTTT
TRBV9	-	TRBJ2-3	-	CASSVSLQVDTQYF	TGTGCCAGCAGCGTATCCCTCCAGGTAGATACGCAGTATTTT
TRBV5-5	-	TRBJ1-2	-	CASSSAGSNYGYTF	TGTGCCAGCAGCTCAGCCGGGAGTAACTATGGCTACACCTTC
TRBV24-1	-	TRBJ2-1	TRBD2	CATSDLGRGLAGVGEQFF	TGTGCCACCAGTGATTTGGGAAGGGGACTAGCGGGAGTGGGTGAGCAGTTCTTC
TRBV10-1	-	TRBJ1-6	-	CASSPGLLNSPLHF	TGCGCCAGCAGTCCAGGATTGTTGAATTCACCCCTCCACTTT
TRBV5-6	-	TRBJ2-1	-	CASSLGPSRQGYEQFF	TGTGCCAGCAGCTTGGGCCCCTCGCGCCAGGGGTATGAGCAGTTCTTC
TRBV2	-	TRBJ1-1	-	CASSEMGGRTEAFF	TGTGCCAGCAGTGAAATGGGCGGGAGGACTGAAGCTTTCTTT
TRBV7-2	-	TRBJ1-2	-	CASSYQRGNYGYTF	TGTGCCAGCAGCTACCAGAGGGGGAACTATGGCTACACCTTC
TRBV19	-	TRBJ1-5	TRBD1	CASSQDHRGLYSNQPQHF	TGTGCCAGTAGTCAAGACCACAGGGGCCTTTATAGCAATCAGCCCCAGCATTTT
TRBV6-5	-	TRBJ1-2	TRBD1	CASRLGQTGYGYTF	TGTGCCAGCAGACTGGGACAGACAGGCTATGGCTACACCTTC
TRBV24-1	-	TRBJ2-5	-	CATSDSSQGGLQETQYF	TGTGCCACCAGTGACTCTAGTCAGGGGGGACTCCAAGAGACCCAGTACTTC
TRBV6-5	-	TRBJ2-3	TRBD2	CASRSGGPETMAQYF	TGTGCCAGCAGGTCGGGAGGGCCAGAAACGATGGCGCAGTATTTT
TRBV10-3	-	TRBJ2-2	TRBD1	CAISTGVGELFF	TGTGCCATCAGTACAGGGGTCGGGGAGCTGTTTTTT
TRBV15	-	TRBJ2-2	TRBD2	CATSRVGPGLAGAEGGELFF	TGTGCCACCAGCAGAGTGGGTCCGGGACTAGCGGGAGCCGAGGGCGGGGAGCTGTTTTTT
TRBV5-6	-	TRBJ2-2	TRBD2	CASGTTGTSGGVDTGELFF	TGTGCCAGCGGTACCACCGGGACTAGCGGGGGGGTAGACACCGGGGAGCTGTTTTTT
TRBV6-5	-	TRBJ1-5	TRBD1	CASSGTGDNQPQHF	TGTGCCAGCTCCGGGACAGGGGACAATCAGCCCCAGCATTTT
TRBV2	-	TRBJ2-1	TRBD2	CASSGGGSSYNEQFF	TGTGCCAGCAGTGGGGGCGGGAGCTCCTACAATGAGCAGTTCTTC
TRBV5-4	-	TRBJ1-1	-	CASSLQLMNTEAFF	TGTGCCAGCAGCTTACAGCTAATGAACACTGAAGCTTTCTTT
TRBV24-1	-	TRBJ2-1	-	CATSDQINEQFF	TGTGCCACCAGTGACCAAATCAATGAGCAGTTCTTC
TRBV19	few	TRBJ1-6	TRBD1	CASSIVPGQNSPLHF	TGTGCCAGTAGTATAGTACCGGGACAGAATTCACCCCTCCACTTT
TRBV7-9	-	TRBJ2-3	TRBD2	CASSPRLAGFLSDTQYF	TGTGCCAGCAGCCCTCGACTAGCGGGATTTCTGTCTGATACGCAGTATTTT
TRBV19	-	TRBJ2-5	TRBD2	CASSPRTSGKRETQYF	TGTGCCAGTAGTCCCCGGACTAGCGGGAAACGGGAGACCCAGTACTTC
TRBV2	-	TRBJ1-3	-	CASSSRHVLSGNTIYF	TGTGCCAGCAGTTCCAGACATGTTCTCTCTGGAAACACCATATATTTT
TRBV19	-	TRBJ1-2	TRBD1	CASSHSGQGNYGYTF	TGTGCCAGTAGTCATTCGGGACAGGGGAACTATGGCTACACCTTC
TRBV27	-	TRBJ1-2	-	CASSQTGNGYTF	TGTGCCAGCAGTCAAACAGGGAATGGCTACACCTTC
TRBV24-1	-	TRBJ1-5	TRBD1	CATSDGQALRPQHF	TGTGCCACCAGTGACGGACAGGCCCTCAGGCCCCAGCATTTT
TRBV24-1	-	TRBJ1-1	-	CATSEYPGSEAFF	TGTGCCACCAGTGAATACCCGGGTTCTGAAGCTTTCTTT
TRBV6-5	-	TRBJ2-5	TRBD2	CASKWTSPETQYF	TGTGCCAGCAAATGGACTAGCCCGGAGACCCAGTACTTC
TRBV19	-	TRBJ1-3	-	CATSPWSAEGNTIYF	TGTGCCACTTCCCCCTGGAGCGCAGAAGGAAACACCATATATTTT
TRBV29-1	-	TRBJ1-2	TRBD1	CSVDRNRGANYGYTF	TGCAGCGTTGACCGCAACAGGGGGGCTAACTATGGCTACACCTTC
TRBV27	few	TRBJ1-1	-	CASSFHRTNTEAFF	TGTGCCAGCAGTTTTCACAGGACGAACACTGAAGCTTTCTTT
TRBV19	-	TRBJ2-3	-	CASSSDLLYTDTQYF	TGTGCCAGTAGTTCGGACTTGCTCTACACAGATACGCAGTATTTT